This T cell receptor (beta chain) was documented in a study of blood T cell repertoires in COVID-19. This CDR3 region has 14 residues. The ends lost 2 bases at V and 11 bases at J; junction bases unmatched: 11. Looked up from germline, CDR1 is SGHNT and CDR2 is YENEEA. Per the original data handling: The assay estimated nucleated cells by amplifying reference gene primers. Generated by immunoSEQ multiplex PCR, the TCRdb table keeps only in-frame clones and is missing some. From that table come the V and J calls and clone size; the DNA was used to work out D and trimming. The sample yields approximately 180,000 clones, roughly 84% seen once. This clone showed up many times.

V gene TRBV11-3 combines with J gene TRBJ2-5, with 7 bases that match TRBD2. The clonotype was recovered from a person aged 65 to 85 with COVID-19, enrolled during active disease. Sequencing input: peripheral blood. CDR3 sequence reads: CASSLTPLAEIQYF. CDR3 nucleotide sequence: TGTGCCAGCAGCTTAACCCCCCTAGCGGAGATACAGTACTTC.